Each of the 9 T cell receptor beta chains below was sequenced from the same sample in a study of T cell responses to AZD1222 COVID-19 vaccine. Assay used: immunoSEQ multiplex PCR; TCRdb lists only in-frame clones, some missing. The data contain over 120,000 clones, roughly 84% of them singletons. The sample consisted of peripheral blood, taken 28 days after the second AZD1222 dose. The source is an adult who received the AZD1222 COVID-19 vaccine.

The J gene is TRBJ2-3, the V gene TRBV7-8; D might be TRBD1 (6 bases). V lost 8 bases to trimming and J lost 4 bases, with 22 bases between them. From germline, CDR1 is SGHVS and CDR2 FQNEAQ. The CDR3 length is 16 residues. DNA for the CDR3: TGTGCCAGCTCGAAGAGAAGGGGCGAGGGGGCAGATACGCAGTATTTT. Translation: CASSKRRGEGADTQYF.

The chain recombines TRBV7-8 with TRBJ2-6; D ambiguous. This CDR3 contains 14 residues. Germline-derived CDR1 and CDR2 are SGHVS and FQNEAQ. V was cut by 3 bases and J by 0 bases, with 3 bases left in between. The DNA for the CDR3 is TGTGCCAGCAGCTTGAGCTCTGGGGCCAACGTCCTGACTTTC. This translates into CASSLSSGANVLTF.

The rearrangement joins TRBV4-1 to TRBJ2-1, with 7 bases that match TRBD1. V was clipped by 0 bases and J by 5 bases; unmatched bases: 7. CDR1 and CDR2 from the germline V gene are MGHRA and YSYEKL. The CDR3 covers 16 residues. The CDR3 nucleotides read TGCGCCAGCAGCCAAGAAGTCAGGGGGTACAACAATGAGCAGTTCTTC. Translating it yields CASSQEVRGYNNEQFF.

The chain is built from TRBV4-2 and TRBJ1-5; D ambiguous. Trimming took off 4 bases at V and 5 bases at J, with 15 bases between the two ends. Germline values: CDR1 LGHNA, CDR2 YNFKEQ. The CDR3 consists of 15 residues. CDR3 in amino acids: CASSLTETDDQPQHF. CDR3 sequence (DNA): TGTGCCAGCAGCCTTACAGAAACCGACGATCAGCCCCAGCATTTT.

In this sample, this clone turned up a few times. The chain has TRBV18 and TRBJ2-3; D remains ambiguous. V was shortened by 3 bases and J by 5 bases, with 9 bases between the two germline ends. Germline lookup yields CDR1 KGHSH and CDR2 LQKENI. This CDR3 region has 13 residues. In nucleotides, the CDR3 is TGTGCCAGCTCACCCAGAGAAGGAGATACGCAGTATTTT. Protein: CASSPREGDTQYF.

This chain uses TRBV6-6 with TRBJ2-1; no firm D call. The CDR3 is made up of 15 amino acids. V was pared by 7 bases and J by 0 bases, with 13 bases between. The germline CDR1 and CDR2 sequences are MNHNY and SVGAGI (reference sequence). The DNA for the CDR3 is TGTGCCAGCACCCACCCACCGTCCTCCTACAATGAGCAGTTCTTC. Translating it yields CASTHPPSSYNEQFF.

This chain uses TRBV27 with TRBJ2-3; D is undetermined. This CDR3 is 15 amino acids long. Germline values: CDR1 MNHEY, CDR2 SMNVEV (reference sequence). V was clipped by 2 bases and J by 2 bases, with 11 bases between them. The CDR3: CASSLVGFLTDTQYF. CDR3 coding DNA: TGTGCCAGCAGTTTAGTGGGGTTCCTCACAGATACGCAGTATTTT.

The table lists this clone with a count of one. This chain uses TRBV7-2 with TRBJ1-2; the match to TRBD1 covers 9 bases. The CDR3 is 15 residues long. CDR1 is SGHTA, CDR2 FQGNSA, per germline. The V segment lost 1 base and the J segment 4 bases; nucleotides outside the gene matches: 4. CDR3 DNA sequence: TGTGCCAGCAGCTTAGACAGGGGGCGCGGCTATGGCTACACCTTC. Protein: CASSLDRGRGYGYTF.

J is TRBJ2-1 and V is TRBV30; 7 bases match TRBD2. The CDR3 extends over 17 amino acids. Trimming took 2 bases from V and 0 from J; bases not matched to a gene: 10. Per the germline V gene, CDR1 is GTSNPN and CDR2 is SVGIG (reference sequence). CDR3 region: CAWSSRSGQSSYNEQFF. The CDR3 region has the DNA TGTGCCTGGAGTTCGCGTAGCGGGCAAAGCTCCTACAATGAGCAGTTCTTC. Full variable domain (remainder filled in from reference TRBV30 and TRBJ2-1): SQTIHQWPATLVQPVGSPLSLECTVEGTSNPNLYWYRQAAGRGLQLLFYSVGIGQISSEVPQNLSASRPQDRQFILSSKKLLLSDSGFYLCAWSSRSGQSSYNEQFFGPGTRLTVL.